This T cell receptor (beta chain) comes out of a study of cytomegalovirus exposure and HLA in healthy donors. Broader study findings: An analysis done earlier found most TCR beta V segments productive about 87% or about 30% of the time.

For this clone: Its antigen is undetermined.

The germline gives CDR1 SGHAT, CDR2 FQNNGV. The CDR3 totals 11 residues. Trimming cost V 8 bases and J 7 bases, with 12 bases left between them. The PCR contained 60 Vbeta and 13 Jbeta primers. Profiling relied on immunoSEQ multiplex PCR, and the TCRdb table lists in-frame clones only, not all of them. The repertoire holds about 170,000 clones, with almost 80% as singletons. The V call is TRBV11-2, the J call TRBJ2-7; D is ambiguous. The sequence was obtained from a man aged 40-55 years in good health and CMV-seropositive. The sample was PBMCs. Here the CDR3 DNA reads TGTGCCAGCGGCGACCTACAGGAGCAGTACTTC. This sequence encodes CASGDLQEQYF.